This T cell receptor (beta chain) was captured in a study of shared T cell receptors in the human thymus (dated by TCRdb to 2020 to 2023). Study-wide context: The study examined how self-reactive, shared T-cell receptor alpha chains are generated in the human thymus.

The junction shows trimming of 5 bases on V and 6 bases on J, plus 14 bases between the germline ends. Based on the germline V gene, the CDR1 and CDR2 sequences are MDHEN and SYDVKM. The CDR3 runs 14 residues from the cysteine to the phenylalanine. CDR3 DNA only is kept here, 42 bases in frame from base 1. Note on this clone: The antigen it recognizes is unknown. Qualities for individual bases were not recorded, and no much larger clone is one base off.

Libraries were built with the immunoSEQ multiplex PCR assay. Held by TCRdb, this immuneACCESS table contains in-frame sequences only and omits some clones. Under half of the omission traces to an unresolved V gene where checked; the cause of the rest is unknown. Present in this sample are hundreds of thousands of clones, more than 70% of which were seen just once. The ten largest clones add up to 0.0094% of the sample. These data were also reused for a study on human thymus T cells. As noted in the second study: Immunologically healthy infants undergoing open corrective cardiac surgery for congenital heart defects in Finland were used as donors. Thymus tissue was obtained as surgical resects removed during corrective cardiac surgery. Biased V and J gene segment usage appeared to be present in both thymic and peripheral blood repertoires. The related research found that thymic TCR repertoires overlapped highly between unrelated individuals. The study characterized TCR alpha and beta repertoires from seven to nine infant thymus samples and a few related peripheral blood samples. Donor ages ranged from roughly 6 to 250 days, and the cohort comprised six or seven male and two female infants. Thymocytes were freed from the tissue by mechanical means and kept at -70 degrees C as pellets of roughly 9.5-31 million cells. A QIAsymphony instrument was used to extract genomic DNA from the frozen cell pellets. Using the immunoSEQ multiplex PCR assay, the TCRB and TCRAD loci were amplified from a standardized quantity of quality-controlled genomic DNA. The amplicons spanned the V(D)J region and were long enough to cover the CDR3 and allow V and J genes to be identified. Amplicon sequencing was performed on an Illumina platform through the commercial immunoSEQ service. Primer bias and sequencing errors were corrected as previously described, and TCRAD and TCRB were defined on the basis of the IMGT database. Repertoires were analysed with immunoSEQ Analyzer 3.0 and VDJTools, covering basic statistics, V/J segment usage, diversity estimates, rarefaction and pairwise overlap. Diversity was estimated with Chao1, ChaoE, Efron-Thisted, Shannon and inverse Simpson indices, and also on datasets down-sampled to the smallest sample. For repertoire overlap, CDR3 nucleotide sequence, V gene and J gene had to match strictly, and clustering was done by Jaccard-based multidimensional scaling. On average, thymus samples yielded about 730,000 unique TCRB clonotypes, whereas blood samples yielded around 84,000.

The sequence was collected from a boy in the first two years of life with a congenital heart defect. Donor details come from another sample of the same person, matched by shared clones. This receptor chain uses TRBV28 and TRBJ1-5, and the D gene may be TRBD1, 6 bases matching. The sample was thymocytes. The nucleotides are TGTGCCAGCAGTCCAACAGGGAATAGTCAGCCCCAGCATTTT. Its coded protein is CASSPTGNSQPQHF.